This T cell receptor beta chain originates from a study of blood T cell repertoires in COVID-19. On the study more broadly: COVID-19 samples from acute and convalescent phases originated in the United States, Italy and Spain.

Authors' data handling: The assay estimated nucleated cells by amplifying reference gene primers. Produced via immunoSEQ multiplex PCR; TCRdb's table is partial and in-frame only. V and J calls and clone size are given by that table; D and trimming were obtained from the DNA. The repertoire holds about 260,000 clones, with about 91% as singletons. This study enrolled people aged about 18 to 100 from roughly 22 US geographic areas. The sequenced sample consisted of PBMCs or T cells enriched from blood (not recorded which). The sequence was collected from a woman aged 35 to 49 with acute COVID-19.

The CDR3 DNA follows: TGTGCCAGCAGCACTCCGGGGACTCTGATGTACACCATATATTTT. Translating it yields CASSTPGTLMYTIYF. The V call is TRBV21-1, the J call TRBJ1-3. TRBV21-1 is a pseudogene segment. The CDR3 is 15 residues long.